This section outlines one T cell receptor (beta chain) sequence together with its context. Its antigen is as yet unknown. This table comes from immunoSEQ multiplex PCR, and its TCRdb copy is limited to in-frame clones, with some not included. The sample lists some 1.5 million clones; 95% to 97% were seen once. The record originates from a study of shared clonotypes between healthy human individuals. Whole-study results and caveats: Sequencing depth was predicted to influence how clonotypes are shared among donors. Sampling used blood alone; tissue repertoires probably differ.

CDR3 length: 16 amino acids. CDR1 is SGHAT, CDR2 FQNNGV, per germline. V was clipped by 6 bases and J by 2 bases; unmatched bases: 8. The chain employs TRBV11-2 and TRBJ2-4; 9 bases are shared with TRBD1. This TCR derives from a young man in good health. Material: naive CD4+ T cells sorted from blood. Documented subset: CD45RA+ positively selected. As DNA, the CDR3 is TGTGCCAGCAGACAGATACAGGGGGCGCCCAAAAACATTCAGTACTTC. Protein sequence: CASRQIQGAPKNIQYF.